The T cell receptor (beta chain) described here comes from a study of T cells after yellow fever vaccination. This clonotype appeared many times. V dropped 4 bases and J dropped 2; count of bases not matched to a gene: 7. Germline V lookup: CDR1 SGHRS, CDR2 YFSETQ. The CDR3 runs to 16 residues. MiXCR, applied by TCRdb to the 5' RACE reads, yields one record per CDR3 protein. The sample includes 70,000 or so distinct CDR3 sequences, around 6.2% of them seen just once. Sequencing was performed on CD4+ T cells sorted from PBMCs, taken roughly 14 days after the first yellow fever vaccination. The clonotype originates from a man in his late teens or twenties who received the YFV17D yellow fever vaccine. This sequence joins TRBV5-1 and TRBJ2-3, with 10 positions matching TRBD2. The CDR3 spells CASSAGLASVTDTQYF. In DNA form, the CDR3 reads TGCGCCAGCAGCGCGGGACTAGCGAGCGTCACAGATACGCAGTATTTT.